The entry below gives a single T cell receptor (beta chain) sequence along with its context. Its antigen is as yet unknown. The study used healthy donors as controls matched for age and sex. It was negative isolation that provided the CD8+ and CD4+ T cells, whereas TEMRA cells were enriched by FACS. V was pared by 3 bases and J by 6 bases, with 2 bases between. Germline V gives CDR1 SQVTM, CDR2 ANQGSEA. CDR3 length equals 9 residues. This entry comes from a study of CD8 T cells in Susac syndrome. Overall study findings and caveats: An acknowledgment was made by the study that its TCR sequencing and HLA analysis involved relatively few individuals.

Random hexamers primed reverse transcription of about 0.45 to 1 ug RNA. It was immunoSEQ multiplex PCR that amplified TCR beta CDR3 across 54 Vbeta and 13 Jbeta. TCRdb independently ran MiXCR on the immunoSEQ multiplex PCR reads; one entry per CDR3 protein. The sample includes about 200,000 distinct CDR3 sequences, around 95% of them seen just once. The origin of this receptor is a human donor in good health. V usage is TRBV29-1 and J usage is TRBJ1-2; no reliable D call. Sequencing was done on a sample of CD4+ T cells from PBMCs. The CDR3 is CSVDDGYTF. The CDR3 DNA follows: TGCAGCGTTGACGATGGCTACACCTTC.